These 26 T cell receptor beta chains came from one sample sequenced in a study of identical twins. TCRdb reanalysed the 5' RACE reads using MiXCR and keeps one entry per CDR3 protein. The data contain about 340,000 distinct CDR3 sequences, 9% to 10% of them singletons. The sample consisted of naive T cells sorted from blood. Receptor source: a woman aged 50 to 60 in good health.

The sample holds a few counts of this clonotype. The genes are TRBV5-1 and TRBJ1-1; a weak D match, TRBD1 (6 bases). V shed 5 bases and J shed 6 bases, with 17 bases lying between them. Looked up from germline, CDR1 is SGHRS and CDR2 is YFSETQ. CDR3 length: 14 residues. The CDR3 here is CASRTPGTFPEAFF. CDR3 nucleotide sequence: TGCGCCAGCAGAACCCCCGGGACATTCCCTGAAGCTTTCTTT.

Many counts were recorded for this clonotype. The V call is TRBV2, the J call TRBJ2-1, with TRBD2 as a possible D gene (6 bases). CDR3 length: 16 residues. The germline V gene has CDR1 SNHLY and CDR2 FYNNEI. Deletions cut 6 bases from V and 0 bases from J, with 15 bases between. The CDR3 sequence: CASSPGTLRSYNEQFF. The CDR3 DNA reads TGTGCCAGCAGCCCTGGGACTCTTCGCTCCTACAATGAGCAGTTCTTC.

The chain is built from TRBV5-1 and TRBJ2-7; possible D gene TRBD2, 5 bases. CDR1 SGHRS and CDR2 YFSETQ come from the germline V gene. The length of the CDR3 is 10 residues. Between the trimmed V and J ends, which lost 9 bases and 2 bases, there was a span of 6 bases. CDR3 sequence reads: CAIGTYEQYV. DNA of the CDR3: TGCGCCATCGGGACCTACGAGCAGTACGTC.

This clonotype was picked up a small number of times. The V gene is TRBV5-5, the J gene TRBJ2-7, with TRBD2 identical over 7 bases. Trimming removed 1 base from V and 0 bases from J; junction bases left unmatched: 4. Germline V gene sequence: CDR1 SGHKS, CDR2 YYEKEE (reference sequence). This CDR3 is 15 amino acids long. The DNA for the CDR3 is TGTGCCAGCAGCTTGCGCACTAGCGACTCCTACGAGCAGTACTTC. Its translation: CASSLRTSDSYEQYF.

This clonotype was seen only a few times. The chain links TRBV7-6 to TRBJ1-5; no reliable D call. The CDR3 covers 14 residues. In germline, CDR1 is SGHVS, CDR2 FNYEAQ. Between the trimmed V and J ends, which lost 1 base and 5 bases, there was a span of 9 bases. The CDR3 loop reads CASSLVANHQPQHF. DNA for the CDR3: TGTGCCAGCAGCTTAGTTGCGAATCATCAGCCCCAGCATTTT.

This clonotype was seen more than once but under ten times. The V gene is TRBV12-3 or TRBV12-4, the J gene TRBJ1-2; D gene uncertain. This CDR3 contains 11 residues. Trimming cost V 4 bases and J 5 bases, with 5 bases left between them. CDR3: CASSYQYGYTF. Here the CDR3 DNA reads TGTGCCAGCAGTTATCAATATGGCTACACCTTC.

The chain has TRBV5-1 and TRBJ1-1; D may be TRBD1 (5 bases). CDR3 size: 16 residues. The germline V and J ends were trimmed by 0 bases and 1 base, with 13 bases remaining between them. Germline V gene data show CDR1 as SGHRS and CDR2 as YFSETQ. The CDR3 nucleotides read TGCGCCAGCAGCTTGGGAGTGGGCCAGGGGAACACTGAAGCTTTCTTT. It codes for CASSLGVGQGNTEAFF. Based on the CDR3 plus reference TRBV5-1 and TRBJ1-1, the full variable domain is KAGVTQTPRYLIKTRGQQVTLSCSPISGHRSVSWYQQTPGQGLQFLFEYFSETQRNKGNFPGRFSGRQFSNSRSEMNVSTLELGDSALYLCASSLGVGQGNTEAFFGQGTRLTVV.

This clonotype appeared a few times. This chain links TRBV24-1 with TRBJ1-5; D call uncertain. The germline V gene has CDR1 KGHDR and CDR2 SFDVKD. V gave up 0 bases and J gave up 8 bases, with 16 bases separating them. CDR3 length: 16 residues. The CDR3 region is CATSDLRERKLEPQHF. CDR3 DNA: TGTGCCACCAGTGATTTGAGGGAGAGGAAATTAGAGCCCCAGCATTTT.

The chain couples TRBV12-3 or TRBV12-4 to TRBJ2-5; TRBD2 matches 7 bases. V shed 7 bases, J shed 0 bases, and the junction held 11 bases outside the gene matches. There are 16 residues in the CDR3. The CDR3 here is CASTDSGPRYQETQYF. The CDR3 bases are TGTGCCAGCACCGATAGCGGGCCTAGGTACCAAGAGACCCAGTACTTC.

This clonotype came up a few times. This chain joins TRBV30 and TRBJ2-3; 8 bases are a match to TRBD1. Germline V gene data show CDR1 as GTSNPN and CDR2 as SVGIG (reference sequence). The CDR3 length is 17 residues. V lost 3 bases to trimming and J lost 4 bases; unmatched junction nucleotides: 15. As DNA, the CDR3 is TGTGCCTGGAGCGACCTTCTAGCAGGGGGCGTTTCAGATACGCAGTATTTT. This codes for CAWSDLLAGGVSDTQYF.

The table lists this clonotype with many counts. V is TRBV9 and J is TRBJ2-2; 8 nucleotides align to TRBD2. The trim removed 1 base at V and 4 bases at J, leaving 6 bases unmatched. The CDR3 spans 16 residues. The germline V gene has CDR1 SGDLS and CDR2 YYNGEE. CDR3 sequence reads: CASSVLGRGSTGELFF. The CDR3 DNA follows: TGTGCCAGCAGCGTACTCGGGAGGGGGAGCACCGGGGAGCTGTTTTTT. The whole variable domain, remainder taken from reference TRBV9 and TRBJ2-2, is DSGVTQTPKHLITATGQRVTLRCSPRSGDLSVYWYQQSLDQGLQFLIQYYNGEERAKGNILERFSAQQFPDLHSELNLSSLELGDSALYFCASSVLGRGSTGELFFGEGSRLTVL.

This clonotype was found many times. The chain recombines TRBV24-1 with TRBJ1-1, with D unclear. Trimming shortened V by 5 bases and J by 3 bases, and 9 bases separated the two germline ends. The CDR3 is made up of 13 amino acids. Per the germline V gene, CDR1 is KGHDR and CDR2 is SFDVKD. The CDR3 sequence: CATSGGRHTEAFF. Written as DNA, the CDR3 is TGTGCCACCAGTGGTGGCAGACACACTGAAGCTTTCTTT.

This CDR3 is CASSLGAEGRMNTGELFF. The CDR3 region has the DNA TGTGCCAGCAGCTTAGGGGCCGAGGGGCGAATGAACACCGGGGAGCTGTTTTTT. The V call is TRBV7-6, the J call TRBJ2-2; D tentatively fits TRBD1 or TRBD2 (5 bases each). Per germline, CDR1 SGHVS and CDR2 FNYEAQ. The CDR3 runs 18 residues. The V end lost 1 base, the J end lost 1 base, and 16 bases lay between the germline ends.

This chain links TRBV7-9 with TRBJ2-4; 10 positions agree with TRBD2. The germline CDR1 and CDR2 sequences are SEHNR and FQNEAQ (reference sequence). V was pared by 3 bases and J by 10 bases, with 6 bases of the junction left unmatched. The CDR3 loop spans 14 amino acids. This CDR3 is CASSFFLAGVIQYF. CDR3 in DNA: TGTGCCAGCAGCTTCTTTCTAGCGGGAGTGATTCAGTACTTC. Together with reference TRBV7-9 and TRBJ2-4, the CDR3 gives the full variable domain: DTGVSQNPRHKITKRGQNVTFRCDPISEHNRLYWYRQTLGQGPEFLTYFQNEAQLEKSRLLSDRFSAERPKGSFSTLEIQRTEQGDSAMYLCASSFFLAGVIQYFGAGTRLSVL.

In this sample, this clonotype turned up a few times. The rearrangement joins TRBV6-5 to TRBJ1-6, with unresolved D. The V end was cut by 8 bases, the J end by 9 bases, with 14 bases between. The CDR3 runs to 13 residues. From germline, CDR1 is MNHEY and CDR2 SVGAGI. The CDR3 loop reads CASRDTFGSPLHF. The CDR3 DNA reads TGTGCCAGCCGCGACACATTTGGTTCACCCCTCCACTTT.

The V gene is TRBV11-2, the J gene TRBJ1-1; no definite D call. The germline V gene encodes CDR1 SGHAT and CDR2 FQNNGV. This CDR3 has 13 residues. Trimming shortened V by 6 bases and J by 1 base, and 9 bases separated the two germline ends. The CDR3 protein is CASRPLKNTEAFF. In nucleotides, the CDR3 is TGTGCCAGCAGACCACTCAAGAACACTGAAGCTTTCTTT.

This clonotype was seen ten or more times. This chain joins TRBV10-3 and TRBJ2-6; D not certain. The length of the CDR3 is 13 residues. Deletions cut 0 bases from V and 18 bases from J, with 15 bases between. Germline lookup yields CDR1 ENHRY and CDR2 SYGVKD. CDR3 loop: CAISESGRPLPTF. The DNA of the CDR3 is TGTGCCATCAGTGAGTCAGGAAGGCCTCTGCCGACTTTC.

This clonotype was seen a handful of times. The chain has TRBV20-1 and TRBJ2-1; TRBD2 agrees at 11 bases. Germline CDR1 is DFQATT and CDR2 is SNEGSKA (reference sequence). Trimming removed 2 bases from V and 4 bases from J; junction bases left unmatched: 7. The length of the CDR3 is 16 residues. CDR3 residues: CSARFWLAGGYNEQFF. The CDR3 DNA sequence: TGCAGTGCTAGATTTTGGCTAGCGGGAGGATACAATGAGCAGTTCTTC.

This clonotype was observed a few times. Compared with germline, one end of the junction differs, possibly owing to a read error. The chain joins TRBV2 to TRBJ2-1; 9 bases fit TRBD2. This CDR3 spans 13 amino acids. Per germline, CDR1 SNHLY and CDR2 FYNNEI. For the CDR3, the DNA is TGTGCCAGCAGTGAACCCCCTAGCGGGAACGTTCACTTC. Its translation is CASSEPPSGNVHF.

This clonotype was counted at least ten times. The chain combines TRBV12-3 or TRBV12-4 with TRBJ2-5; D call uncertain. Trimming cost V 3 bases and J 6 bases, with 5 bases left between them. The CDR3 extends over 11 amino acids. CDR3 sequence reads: CASSFSQTQYF. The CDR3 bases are TGTGCCAGCAGTTTTTCCCAGACCCAGTACTTC.

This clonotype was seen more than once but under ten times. CDR3 sequence reads: CASSSGAGATNEKLFF. CDR3 DNA: TGTGCCAGCAGCTCAGGGGCAGGAGCAACTAATGAAAAACTGTTTTTT. The chain has TRBV9 and TRBJ1-4, with a weak D call TRBD1 (6 bases). The CDR3 spans 16 residues. CDR1 is SGDLS, CDR2 YYNGEE, per germline. Trimming took 4 bases from V and 0 from J, leaving 13 bases between them.

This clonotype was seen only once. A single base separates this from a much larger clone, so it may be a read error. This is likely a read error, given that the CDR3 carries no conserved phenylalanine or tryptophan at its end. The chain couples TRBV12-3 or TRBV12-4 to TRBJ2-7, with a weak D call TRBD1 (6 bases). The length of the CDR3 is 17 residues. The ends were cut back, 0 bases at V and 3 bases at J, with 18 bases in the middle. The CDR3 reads CASSLANRAGARYEQYY. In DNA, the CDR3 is TGTGCCAGCAGTTTAGCCAACAGGGCAGGGGCTCGCTACGAGCAGTACTAC.

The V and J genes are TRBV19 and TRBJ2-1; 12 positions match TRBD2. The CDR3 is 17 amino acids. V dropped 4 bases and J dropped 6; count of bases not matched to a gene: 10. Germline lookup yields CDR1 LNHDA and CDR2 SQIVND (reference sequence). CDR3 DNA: TGTGCCAGTAGTAGCAAACCGGGACTAGCGGGCGCCAATGAGCAGTTCTTC. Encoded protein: CASSSKPGLAGANEQFF.

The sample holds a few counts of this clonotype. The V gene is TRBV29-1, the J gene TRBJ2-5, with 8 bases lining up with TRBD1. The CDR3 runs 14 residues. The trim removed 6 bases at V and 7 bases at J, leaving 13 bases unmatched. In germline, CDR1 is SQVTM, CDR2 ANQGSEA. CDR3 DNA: TGCAGCGTCGACCAGGACAGGGCGGGTGGGACCCAGTACTTC. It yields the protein CSVDQDRAGGTQYF.

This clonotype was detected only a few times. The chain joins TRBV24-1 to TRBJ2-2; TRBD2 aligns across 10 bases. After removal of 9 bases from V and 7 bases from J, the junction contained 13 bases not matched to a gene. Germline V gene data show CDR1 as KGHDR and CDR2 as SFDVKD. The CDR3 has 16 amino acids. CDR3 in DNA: TGTGCCACCGGGGGTCTCGAGCGGGAGGGCAGCGGGGAGCTGTTTTTT. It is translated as CATGGLEREGSGELFF.

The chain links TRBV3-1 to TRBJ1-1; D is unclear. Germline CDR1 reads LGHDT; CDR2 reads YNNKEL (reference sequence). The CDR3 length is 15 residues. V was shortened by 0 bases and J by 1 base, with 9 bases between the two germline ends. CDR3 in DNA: TGTGCCAGCAGCCAAGATCTTTTCAGGAACACTGAAGCTTTCTTT. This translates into CASSQDLFRNTEAFF.